The clone carrying this T cell receptor beta chain was seen once. This likely comes from a read error, as the CDR3 has no conserved phenylalanine or tryptophan at its end. It is unclear where the CDR3 begins or ends on the DNA, so no DNA is shown, and the CDR3 is as TCRdb lists it. This entry is derived from a study of tumor-infiltrating lymphocytes in oesophageal squamous cell carcinoma. TCRdb fed the PCR reads into MiXCR, producing one record per CDR3 protein. This table holds under 20,000 distinct CDR3 sequences, around 46% found once. Counting both end residues, the CDR3 totals 15 amino acids. The sequencing sample was made of esophageal tumor tissue. The chain is built from TRBV7-1 and TRBJ2-3; no check of the table's D call, TRBD2, against the DNA was made. TRBV7-1 is flagged as an ORF with uncertain function. This sequence originates from a male donor with esophageal squamous cell carcinoma. The CDR3 here is CASSVGLVNEQYFGP.